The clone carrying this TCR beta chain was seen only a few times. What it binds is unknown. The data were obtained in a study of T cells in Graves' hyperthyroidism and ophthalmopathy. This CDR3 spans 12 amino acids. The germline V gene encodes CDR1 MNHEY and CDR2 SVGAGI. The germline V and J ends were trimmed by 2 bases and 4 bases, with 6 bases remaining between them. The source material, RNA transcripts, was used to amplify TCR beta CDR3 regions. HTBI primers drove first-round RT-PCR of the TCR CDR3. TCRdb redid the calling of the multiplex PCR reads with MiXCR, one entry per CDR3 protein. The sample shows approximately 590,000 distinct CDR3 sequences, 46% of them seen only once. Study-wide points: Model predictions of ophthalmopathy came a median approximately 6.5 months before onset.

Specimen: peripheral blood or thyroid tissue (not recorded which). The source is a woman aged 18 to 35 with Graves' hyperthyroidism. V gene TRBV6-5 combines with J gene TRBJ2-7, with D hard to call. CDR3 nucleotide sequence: TGTGCCAGCAGTTACGGAGAATACGAGCAGTACTTC. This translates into CASSYGEYEQYF.